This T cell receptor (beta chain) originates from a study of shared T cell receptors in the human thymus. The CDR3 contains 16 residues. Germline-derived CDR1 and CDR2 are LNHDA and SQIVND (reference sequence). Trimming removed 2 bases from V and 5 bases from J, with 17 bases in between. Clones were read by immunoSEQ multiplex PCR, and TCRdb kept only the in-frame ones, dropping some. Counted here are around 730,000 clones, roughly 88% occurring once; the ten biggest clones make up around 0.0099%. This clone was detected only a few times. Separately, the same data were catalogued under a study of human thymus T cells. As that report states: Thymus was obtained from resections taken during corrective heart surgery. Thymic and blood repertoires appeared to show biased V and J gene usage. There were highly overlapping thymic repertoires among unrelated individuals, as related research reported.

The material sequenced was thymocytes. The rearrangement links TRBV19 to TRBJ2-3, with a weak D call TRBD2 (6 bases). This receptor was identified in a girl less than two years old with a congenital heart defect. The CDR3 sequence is CASSIRRGLALDTQYF. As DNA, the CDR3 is TGTGCCAGTAGTATAAGGAGAGGTCTAGCGTTAGATACGCAGTATTTT.